Listed below are T cell receptor beta chains from one sample, sequenced in a study of lymphopenia after photon versus proton radiotherapy. Assay used: immunoSEQ multiplex PCR; TCRdb lists only in-frame clones, some missing. This sample has tens of thousands of clones, with 86% found just once. The specimen was peripheral blood, collected from a patient treated with proton-based radiotherapy. The receptor set was obtained from a woman aged 70-85 years with pancreatic cancer. Some clones in this sample may be carry-over from other donors' samples. Both conserved end residues are part of each CDR3. The D gene is left open where the match is weak. The size of a clone is reported for some rows only, either as once, few or many, or as a class for expanded clones.

V	D	J	size	DNA	CDR3
TRBV4-3	.	TRBJ1-1	few	TGCGCCAGCAGCCACCGGACAGAAAACACTGAAGCTTTCTTT	CASSHRTENTEAFF
TRBV18	.	TRBJ1-2	.	TGTGCCAGCTCATCGGACAGTACGGGGGGCTACACCTTC	CASSSDSTGGYTF
TRBV19	TRBD2	TRBJ2-1	.	TGTGCCAGTACCGTCTTACTAGCGGGAGGCCATGAGCAGTTCTTC	CASTVLLAGGHEQFF
TRBV7-9	.	TRBJ1-5	.	TGTGCCAGCAGCTCCAGGGGAGGGCAGCCCCAGCATTTT	CASSSRGGQPQHF
TRBV5-1	TRBD2	TRBJ2-3	.	TGCGCCAGCAGCCCCTCCGGGAGGATAGATACGCAGTATTTT	CASSPSGRIDTQYF
TRBV5-5	.	TRBJ1-5	.	TGTGCCAGCAGCTTGGGGAATCAGCCCCAGCATTTT	CASSLGNQPQHF
TRBV7-2	TRBD2	TRBJ2-3	.	TGTGCCAGCAGCCCCCGGACTAGAGGAGATACGCAGTATTTT	CASSPRTRGDTQYF
TRBV5-1	TRBD1	TRBJ2-3	.	TGCGCCAGCGCCAACAGGGGTGAAACAGATACGCAGTATTTT	CASANRGETDTQYF
TRBV19	TRBD1	TRBJ2-5	.	TGTGCCAGTAGTGAGGGAACGGGACAGGGGTGGGAGACCCAGTACTTC	CASSEGTGQGWETQYF
TRBV10-2	TRBD2	TRBJ2-5	.	TGCGCCAGCCGCCCGGGACTAGCGGGAGCAGCGGCTGAGGAGACCCAGTACTTC	CASRPGLAGAAAEETQYF
TRBV19	.	TRBJ1-2	.	TGTGCCAGTACCCCCGTCGGGGTCGAGGGCTACACCTTC	CASTPVGVEGYTF
TRBV29-1	TRBD1	TRBJ2-7	.	TGCAGCGTCGATGGGACAGGGGGCGCTTGGGAGCAGTACTTC	CSVDGTGGAWEQYF
TRBV9	.	TRBJ1-1	.	TGTGCCAGCAGCGTAGACGGAGAGAACACTGAAGCTTTCTTT	CASSVDGENTEAFF
TRBV2	.	TRBJ2-7	.	TGTGCCAGCAGTGAAATATCTCGGCGGGTGAGCTCCTACGAGCAGTACTTC	CASSEISRRVSSYEQYF
TRBV19	TRBD1	TRBJ2-1	.	TGTGCCAGTAGTGACCCAGGGGGACCCCTATACAATGAGCAGTTCTTC	CASSDPGGPLYNEQFF
TRBV4-3	TRBD2	TRBJ2-7	.	TGCGCCAGCAGCCAATCGTTAGCGGGAGAGGGCTACGAGCAGTACTTC	CASSQSLAGEGYEQYF
TRBV10-1	.	TRBJ2-3	.	TGCGCCAGCAGTGACATGGTGGATACGCAGTATTTT	CASSDMVDTQYF
TRBV6-6	.	TRBJ1-2	.	TGTGCCAGCACCTCGGGGGCGGATGGCTACACCTTC	CASTSGADGYTF
TRBV30	.	TRBJ2-3	.	TGTGCCTGGAGTGGGACAGCGGATACGCAGTATTTT	CAWSGTADTQYF
TRBV6-5	TRBD1	TRBJ1-5	.	TGTGCCAGCAGTTCGGGACAGGGACAGCCCCAGCATTTT	CASSSGQGQPQHF
TRBV19	.	TRBJ2-7	.	TGTGCCAGTAGTATTCAGGGGATCCCCTACGAGCAGTACTTC	CASSIQGIPYEQYF
TRBV19	TRBD2	TRBJ2-1	.	TGTGCCAGTAGTATGGTCATAGCGGGAGGGCCTAAGAATGAGCAGTTCTTC	CASSMVIAGGPKNEQFF
TRBV28	.	TRBJ2-7	.	TGTGCCAGCAGTTTTAGATACGAGCAGTACTTC	CASSFRYEQYF
TRBV5-6	.	TRBJ1-5	once	TGTGCCAGCAGCAGACGGGGACAAGTCAATCAGCCCCAGCATTTT	CASSRRGQVNQPQHF
TRBV30	.	TRBJ1-1	.	TGTGCCGGACTCAGGCAGACATTGAACACTGAAGCTTTCTTT	CAGLRQTLNTEAFF
TRBV2	TRBD1	TRBJ1-5	.	TGTGCCAGCAGATTCGGACAGGGGGGCAATCAGCCCCAGCATTTT	CASRFGQGGNQPQHF
TRBV19	.	TRBJ2-2	.	TGTGCCAGTAGTCCAGGACTATTCACCGGGGAGCTGTTTTTT	CASSPGLFTGELFF
TRBV7-9	.	TRBJ1-4	.	TGTGCCAGCAGCGCCAACATTGCAACTAATGAAAAACTGTTTTTT	CASSANIATNEKLFF
TRBV7-2	TRBD1	TRBJ1-4	.	TGTGCCAGCAGCGAGGAGACAGGGGCATTGTTTGAAAAACTGTTTTTT	CASSEETGALFEKLFF
TRBV19	TRBD2	TRBJ2-1	.	TGTGCCAGTAGTATCAGACTAGCGGGAGGGCAGGGTGAGCAGTTCTTC	CASSIRLAGGQGEQFF
TRBV5-4	.	TRBJ2-5	.	TGTGCCAGCAGCTTGGCCGACCGAGAGACCCAGTACTTC	CASSLADRETQYF
TRBV7-2	.	TRBJ1-4	.	TGTGCCAGCAGCTTAGCGGGGGGGCGTTTTGAAAAACTGTTTTTT	CASSLAGGRFEKLFF
TRBV6-1	.	TRBJ1-1	.	TGTGCCAGCACCAAGGGGGGTTCCCCTGAAGCTTTCTTT	CASTKGGSPEAFF
TRBV29-1	.	TRBJ1-1	.	TGCAGCTCCAGCGGGGTGGGGAACACTGAAGCTTTCTTT	CSSSGVGNTEAFF
TRBV5-1	TRBD2	TRBJ2-7	.	TGCGCCAGCAGCCCATCCGTTGCGGGGGTCCCGTACGAGCAGTACTTC	CASSPSVAGVPYEQYF
TRBV7-9	.	TRBJ2-1	.	TGTGCCAGCAGCTTAAATCCGGGAAATGAGCAGTTCTTC	CASSLNPGNEQFF
TRBV11-2	TRBD1	TRBJ2-3	.	TGTGCCAGCAGCTCGGGACAGCTTTTCACAGATACGCAGTATTTT	CASSSGQLFTDTQYF